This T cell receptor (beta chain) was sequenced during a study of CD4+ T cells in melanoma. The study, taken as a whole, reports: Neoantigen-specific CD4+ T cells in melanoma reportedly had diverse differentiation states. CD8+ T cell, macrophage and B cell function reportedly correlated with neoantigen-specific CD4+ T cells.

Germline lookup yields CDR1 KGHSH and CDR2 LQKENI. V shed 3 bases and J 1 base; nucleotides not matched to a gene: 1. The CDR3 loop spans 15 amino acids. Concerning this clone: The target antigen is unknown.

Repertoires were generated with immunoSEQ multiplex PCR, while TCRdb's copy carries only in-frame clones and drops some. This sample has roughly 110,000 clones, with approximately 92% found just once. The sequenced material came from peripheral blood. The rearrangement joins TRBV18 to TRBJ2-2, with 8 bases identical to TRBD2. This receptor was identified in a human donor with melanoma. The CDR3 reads CASSPLAGNTGELFF. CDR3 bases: TGTGCCAGCTCACCCCTAGCGGGGAACACCGGGGAGCTGTTTTTT.